This T cell receptor beta chain appears in the sequencing data of a study of T-cell memory formation after mild COVID-19. Study-wide results and caveats: While clones contracting from day 15 to 85 were balanced between CD4 and CD8, later expanders leaned CD4+.

TCRdb analysed the 5' RACE reads with MiXCR anew, one entry per CDR3 protein. The sample has roughly 68,000 distinct CDR3 sequences, over 15% seen once. As concerns this clonotype: Its antigen remains unknown.

With 1 base removed from V and 6 bases from J, the gap between germline ends came to 16 bases. The germline V gene encodes CDR1 SEHNR and CDR2 FQNEAQ (reference sequence). The CDR3 totals 15 residues. The chain employs TRBV7-9 and TRBJ2-7; D is perhaps TRBD1 or TRBD2 (5 bases each). The specimen was PBMCs or a T cell subset sorted from them (not recorded which). This receptor was identified in an adult woman who had mild COVID-19 (a few samples of this study predate the infection). Cell type and time point are not known. CDR3 sequence: CASSLVGEGTGEQYF. CDR3 nucleotides: TGTGCCAGCAGCTTAGTAGGCGAAGGGACGGGCGAGCAGTACTTC.